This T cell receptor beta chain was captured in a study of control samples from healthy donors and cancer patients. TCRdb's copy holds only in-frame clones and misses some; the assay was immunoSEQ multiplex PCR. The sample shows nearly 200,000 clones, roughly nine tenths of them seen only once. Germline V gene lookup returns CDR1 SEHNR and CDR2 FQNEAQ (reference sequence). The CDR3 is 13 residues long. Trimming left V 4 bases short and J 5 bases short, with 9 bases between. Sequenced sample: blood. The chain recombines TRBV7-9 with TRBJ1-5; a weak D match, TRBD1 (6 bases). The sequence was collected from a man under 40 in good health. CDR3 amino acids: CASSWGRDQPQHF. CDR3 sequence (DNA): TGTGCCAGCAGCTGGGGGCGGGATCAGCCCCAGCATTTT.